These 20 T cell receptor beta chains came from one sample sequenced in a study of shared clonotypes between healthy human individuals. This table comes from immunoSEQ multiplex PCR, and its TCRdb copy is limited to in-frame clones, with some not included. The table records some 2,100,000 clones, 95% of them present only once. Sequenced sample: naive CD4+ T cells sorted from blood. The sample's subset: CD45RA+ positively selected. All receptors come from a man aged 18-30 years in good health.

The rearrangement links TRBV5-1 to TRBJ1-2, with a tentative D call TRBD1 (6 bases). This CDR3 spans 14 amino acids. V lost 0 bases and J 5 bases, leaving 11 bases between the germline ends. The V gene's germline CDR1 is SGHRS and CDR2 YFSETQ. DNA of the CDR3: TGCGCCAGCAGCTTGGCCCCTGGACAGTATGGCTACACCTTC. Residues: CASSLAPGQYGYTF.

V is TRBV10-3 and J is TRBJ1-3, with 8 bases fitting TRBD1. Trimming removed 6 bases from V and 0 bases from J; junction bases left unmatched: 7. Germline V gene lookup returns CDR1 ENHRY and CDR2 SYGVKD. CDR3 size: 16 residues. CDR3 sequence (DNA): TGTGCCATCAGCTATCAGGGGGCCGTCTCTGGAAACACCATATATTTT. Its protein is CAISYQGAVSGNTIYF.

CDR3 sequence reads: CASSLSGSSYNEQFF. CDR3 bases: TGTGCCAGCAGTTTAAGTGGGAGCTCCTACAATGAGCAGTTCTTC. The chain has TRBV28 and TRBJ2-1; a possible D gene is TRBD2 (5 bases). Between the trimmed V and J ends, which lost 2 bases and 0 bases, there was a span of 8 bases. The CDR3 sequence is 15 residues long. Germline lookup yields CDR1 MDHEN and CDR2 SYDVKM.

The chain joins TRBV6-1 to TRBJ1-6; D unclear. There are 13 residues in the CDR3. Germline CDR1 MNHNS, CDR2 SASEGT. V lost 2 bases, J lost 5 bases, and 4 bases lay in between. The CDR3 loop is CASSEPDNSPLHF. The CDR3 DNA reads TGTGCCAGCAGTGAACCTGATAATTCACCCCTCCACTTT.

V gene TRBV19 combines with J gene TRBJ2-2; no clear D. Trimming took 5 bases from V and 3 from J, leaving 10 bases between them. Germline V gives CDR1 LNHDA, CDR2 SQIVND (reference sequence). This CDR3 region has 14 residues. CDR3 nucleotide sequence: TGTGCCAGTAGTGTAAAGGCCCACACCGGGGAGCTGTTTTTT. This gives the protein CASSVKAHTGELFF.

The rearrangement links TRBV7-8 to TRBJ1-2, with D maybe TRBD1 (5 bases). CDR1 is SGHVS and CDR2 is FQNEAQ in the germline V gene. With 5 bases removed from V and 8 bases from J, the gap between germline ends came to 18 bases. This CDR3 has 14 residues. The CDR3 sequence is CASSHGTDFLGYTF. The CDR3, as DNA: TGTGCCAGCAGCCACGGGACCGACTTTTTAGGCTACACCTTC.

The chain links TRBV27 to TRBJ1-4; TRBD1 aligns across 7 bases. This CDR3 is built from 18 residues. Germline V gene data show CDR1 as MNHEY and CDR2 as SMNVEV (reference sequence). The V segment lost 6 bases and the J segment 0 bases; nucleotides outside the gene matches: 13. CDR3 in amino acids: CASRKTGRESATNEKLFF. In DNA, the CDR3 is TGTGCCAGCAGAAAGACAGGGAGGGAATCAGCAACTAATGAAAAACTGTTTTTT.

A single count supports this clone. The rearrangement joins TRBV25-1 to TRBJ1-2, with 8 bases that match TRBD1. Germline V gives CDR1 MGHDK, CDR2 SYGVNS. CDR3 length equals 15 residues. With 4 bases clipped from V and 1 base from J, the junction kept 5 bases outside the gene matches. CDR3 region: CASSAPDRGNYGYTF. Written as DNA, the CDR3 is TGTGCCAGCAGTGCCCCAGACAGGGGTAACTATGGCTACACCTTC.

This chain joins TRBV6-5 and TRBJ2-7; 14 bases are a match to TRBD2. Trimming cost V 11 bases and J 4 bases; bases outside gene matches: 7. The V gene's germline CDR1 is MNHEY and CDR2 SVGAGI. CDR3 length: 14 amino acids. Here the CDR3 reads CACSTSGGAYEQYF. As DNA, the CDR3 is TGTGCCTGCTCGACTAGCGGGGGGGCGTACGAGCAGTACTTC.

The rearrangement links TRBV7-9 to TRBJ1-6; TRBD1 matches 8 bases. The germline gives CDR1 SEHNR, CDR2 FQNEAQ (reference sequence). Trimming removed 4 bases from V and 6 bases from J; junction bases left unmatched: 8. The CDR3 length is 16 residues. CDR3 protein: CASSSTDRGFNSPLHF. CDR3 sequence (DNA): TGTGCCAGCAGCTCTACCGACAGGGGCTTTAATTCACCCCTCCACTTT.

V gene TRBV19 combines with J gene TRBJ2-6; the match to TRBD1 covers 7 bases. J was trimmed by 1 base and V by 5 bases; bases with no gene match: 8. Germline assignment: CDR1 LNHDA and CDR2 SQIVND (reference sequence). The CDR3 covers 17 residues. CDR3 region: CASSVGTAGSGANVLTF. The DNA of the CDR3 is TGTGCCAGTAGTGTCGGGACAGCAGGTTCTGGGGCCAACGTCCTGACTTTC.

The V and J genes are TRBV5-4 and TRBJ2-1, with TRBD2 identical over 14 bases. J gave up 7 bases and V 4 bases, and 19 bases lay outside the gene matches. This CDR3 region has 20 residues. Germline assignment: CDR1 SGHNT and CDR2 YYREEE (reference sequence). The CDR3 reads CASSPIYQSKGLAGANEQFF. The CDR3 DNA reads TGTGCCAGCAGCCCCATATACCAGTCGAAGGGACTAGCGGGAGCAAATGAGCAGTTCTTC.

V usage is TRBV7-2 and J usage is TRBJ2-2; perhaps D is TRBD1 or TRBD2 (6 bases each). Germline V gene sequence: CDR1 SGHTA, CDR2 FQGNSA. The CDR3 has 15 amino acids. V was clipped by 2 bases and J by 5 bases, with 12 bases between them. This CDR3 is CASSLRRRGTGELFF. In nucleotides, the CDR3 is TGTGCCAGCAGCTTAAGGCGGAGGGGGACCGGGGAGCTGTTTTTT.

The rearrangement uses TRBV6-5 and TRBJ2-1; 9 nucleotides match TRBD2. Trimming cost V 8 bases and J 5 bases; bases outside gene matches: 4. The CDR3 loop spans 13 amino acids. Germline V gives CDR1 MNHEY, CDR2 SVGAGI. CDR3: CASSKREDNEQFF. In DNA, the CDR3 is TGTGCCAGCTCTAAGCGGGAGGACAATGAGCAGTTCTTC.

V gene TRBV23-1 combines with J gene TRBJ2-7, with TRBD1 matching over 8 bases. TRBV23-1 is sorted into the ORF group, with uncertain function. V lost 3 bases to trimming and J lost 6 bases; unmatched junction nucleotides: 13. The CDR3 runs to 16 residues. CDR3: CASSHLPGTGKGEQYF. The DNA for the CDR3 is TGCGCCAGCAGTCATCTTCCCGGGACAGGTAAAGGCGAGCAGTACTTC.

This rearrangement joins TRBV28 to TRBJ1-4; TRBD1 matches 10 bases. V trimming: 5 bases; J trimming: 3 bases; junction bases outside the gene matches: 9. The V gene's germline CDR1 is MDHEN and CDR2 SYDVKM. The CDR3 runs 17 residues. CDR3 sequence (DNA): TGTGCCAGCAGTCCGACAGGGGGCTCCGTATCTAATGAAAAACTGTTTTTT. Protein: CASSPTGGSVSNEKLFF.

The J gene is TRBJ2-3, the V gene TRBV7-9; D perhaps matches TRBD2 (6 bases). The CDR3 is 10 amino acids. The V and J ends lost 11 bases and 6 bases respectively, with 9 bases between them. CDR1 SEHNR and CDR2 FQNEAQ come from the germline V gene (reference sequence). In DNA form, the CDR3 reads TGTGCCGGGAGCGGGGATACGCAGTATTTT. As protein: CAGSGDTQYF.

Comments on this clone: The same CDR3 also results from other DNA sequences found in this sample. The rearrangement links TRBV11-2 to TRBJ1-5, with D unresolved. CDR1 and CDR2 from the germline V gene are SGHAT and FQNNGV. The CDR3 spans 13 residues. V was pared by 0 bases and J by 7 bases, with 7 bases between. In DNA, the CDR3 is TGTGCCAGCAGCTTAGATGGGGTCCAGCCCCAGCATTTT. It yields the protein CASSLDGVQPQHF.

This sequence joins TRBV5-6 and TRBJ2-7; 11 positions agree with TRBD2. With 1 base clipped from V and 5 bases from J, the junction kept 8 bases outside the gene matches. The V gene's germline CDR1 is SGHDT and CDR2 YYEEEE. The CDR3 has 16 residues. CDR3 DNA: TGTGCCAGCAGCTTGATAACTAGCGGGAGTAGGGACGAGCAGTACTTC. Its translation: CASSLITSGSRDEQYF.

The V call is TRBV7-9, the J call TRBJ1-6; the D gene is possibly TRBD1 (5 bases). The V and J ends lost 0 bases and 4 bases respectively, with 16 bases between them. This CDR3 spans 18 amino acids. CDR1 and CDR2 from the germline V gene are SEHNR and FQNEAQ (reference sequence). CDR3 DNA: TGTGCCAGCAGCTTAGCGGGTTGGGGGGAACCATATAATTCACCCCTCCACTTT. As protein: CASSLAGWGEPYNSPLHF.